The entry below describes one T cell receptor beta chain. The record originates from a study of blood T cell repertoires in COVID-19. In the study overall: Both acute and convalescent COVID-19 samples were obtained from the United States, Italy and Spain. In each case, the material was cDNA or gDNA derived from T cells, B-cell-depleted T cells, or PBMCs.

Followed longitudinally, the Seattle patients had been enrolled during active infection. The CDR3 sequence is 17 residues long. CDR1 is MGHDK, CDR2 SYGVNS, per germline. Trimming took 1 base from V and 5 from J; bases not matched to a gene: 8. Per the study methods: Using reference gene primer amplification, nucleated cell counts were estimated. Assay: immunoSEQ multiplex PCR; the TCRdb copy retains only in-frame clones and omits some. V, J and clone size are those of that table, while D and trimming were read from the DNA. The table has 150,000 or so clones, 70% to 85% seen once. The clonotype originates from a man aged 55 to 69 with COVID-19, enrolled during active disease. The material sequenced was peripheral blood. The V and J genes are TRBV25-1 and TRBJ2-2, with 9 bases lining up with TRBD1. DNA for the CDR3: TGTGCCAGCAGTGAATGGAGAGTGGACAGGGGAACCGGGGAGCTGTTTTTT. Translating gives CASSEWRVDRGTGELFF.